Each of the 9 T cell receptor beta chains below was sequenced from the same sample in a study of human T cells and chemical hapten exposure. TCRdb independently ran MiXCR on the RACE reads; one entry per CDR3 protein. The data hold about 380,000 distinct CDR3 sequences, with about 4.8% observed a single time. Time point meaning: patch test 1, 2 weeks after DPC sensitization. Treatment denoted: therapeutic diphenylcyclopropenone sensitization with weekly scalp DPC. The sample was whole blood, taken in connection with sensitization to the hapten diphenylcyclopropenone (DPC). Receptors originate from a woman aged 45 to 65 with alopecia areata. Some clones in this sample may be carry-over from other donors' samples.

This clonotype was counted ten times or more. V is TRBV29-1 and J is TRBJ1-1, with D perhaps TRBD1 (6 bases). The CDR3 covers 13 residues. The V gene's germline CDR1 is SQVTM and CDR2 ANQGSEA. V lost 0 bases and J lost 3, with 8 bases in between. The CDR3 spells CSVEDDRYTEAFF. The DNA of the CDR3 is TGCAGCGTTGAAGATGACAGGTACACTGAAGCTTTCTTT.

This clonotype was seen more than once but under ten times. This chain uses TRBV25-1 with TRBJ2-1; D possibly uses TRBD1 or TRBD2 (5 bases each). V lost 2 bases, J lost 9 bases, and 14 bases lay in between. This CDR3 is 14 amino acids long. In germline, CDR1 is MGHDK, CDR2 SYGVNS. The chain's CDR3 is CASSEPGTSSEQFF. DNA for the CDR3: TGTGCCAGCAGTGAACCCGGGACGTCCTCTGAGCAGTTCTTC.

This clonotype was picked up a small number of times. V is TRBV6-5 and J is TRBJ2-6; TRBD2 aligns across 7 bases. The J segment lost 1 base and the V segment lost 6 bases, leaving 6 bases of the junction unmatched. Germline assignment: CDR1 MNHEY and CDR2 SVGAGI. The CDR3 contains 16 residues. CDR3 protein: CASRGGSVSGANVLTF. The CDR3 DNA follows: TGTGCCAGCAGGGGGGGGAGTGTTTCTGGGGCCAACGTCCTGACTTTC.

This clonotype was picked up many times. The chain has TRBV5-1 and TRBJ1-1; perhaps TRBD1 as D (5 bases). CDR3 length: 16 amino acids. Germline loops: CDR1 SGHRS, CDR2 YFSETQ. Trimming took off 4 bases at V and 4 bases at J, with 20 bases between the two ends. CDR3 amino acids: CASSPRAQGTGTEAFF. The DNA for the CDR3 is TGCGCCAGCAGCCCCCGTGCCCAGGGCACCGGCACTGAAGCTTTCTTT.

This clonotype was detected a few times. V and J are TRBV20-1 and TRBJ2-3; 7 nucleotides match TRBD2. J gave up 8 bases and V 5 bases, and 13 bases lay outside the gene matches. The CDR3 spans 14 residues. Germline loops: CDR1 DFQATT, CDR2 SNEGSKA (reference sequence). CDR3 sequence (DNA): TGCAGTGCTGGCGGCGGGAGTTCCAGCGGTACGCAGTATTTT. Protein: CSAGGGSSSGTQYF.

This chain uses TRBV9 with TRBJ1-1; D perhaps matches TRBD1 (6 bases). There are 15 residues in the CDR3. Germline V lookup: CDR1 SGDLS, CDR2 YYNGEE. V dropped 3 bases and J dropped 3 bases, with 15 bases sitting between them. The CDR3 DNA sequence: TGTGCCAGCAGCGCAATCCGGGACACCTACACTGAAGCTTTCTTT. It translates to CASSAIRDTYTEAFF.

The chain couples TRBV7-3 to TRBJ2-1; 8 bases map to TRBD2. CDR3 length: 12 residues. V was clipped by 5 bases and J by 9 bases; unmatched bases: 3. CDR1 is SGHTA, CDR2 FQGTGA, per germline. The CDR3 region has the DNA TGTGCCAGCAGCCCCACTAGCGGTGAGCAGTTCTTC. Amino acid sequence: CASSPTSGEQFF.

This clonotype was seen many times. The chain has TRBV3-1 and TRBJ2-2; D is unclear. The germline V and J ends were trimmed by 7 bases and 4 bases, with 16 bases remaining between them. This CDR3 is built from 15 residues. Germline V gene sequence: CDR1 LGHDT, CDR2 YNNKEL (reference sequence). CDR3 sequence: CASTSSVMGTGELFF. The CDR3 nucleotides are TGTGCCAGCACCTCGAGTGTTATGGGCACCGGGGAGCTGTTTTTT.

The chain joins TRBV28 to TRBJ2-7; D is undetermined. Germline values: CDR1 MDHEN, CDR2 SYDVKM. V lost 1 base and J 0 bases, leaving 7 bases between the germline ends. This CDR3 is 14 amino acids long. The DNA for the CDR3 is TGTGCCAGCAGTTTATCAAGATACTCCTACGAGCAGTACTTC. This encodes CASSLSRYSYEQYF.